Presented here are 10 T cell receptor beta chains from one specimen sequenced in a study of vaccination effects on CD4 cells after COVID-19. Some clones are missing from TCRdb's copy, which holds only in-frame ones; the method was immunoSEQ multiplex PCR. The sample lists around 23,000 clones, around 72% occurring once. Peptide-pool stimulation followed by sequencing identified expanded antigen-specific CD4+ clonotypes in the ViraFEST assay. After roughly eleven days in culture, the CD4+ T cells were isolated. This person's SARS-CoV-2 infection, confirmed by PCR, occurred between March and December 2020. Their target antigens are unknown. The source material was CD4+ T cells from PBMCs cultured with a peptide pool, sampled before COVID-19 vaccination. All receptors derive from a human donor who had a prior SARS-CoV-2 infection.

The chain couples TRBV11-2 to TRBJ2-7; no firm D call. V was shortened by 1 base and J by 7 bases, with 8 bases between the two germline ends. The germline CDR1 and CDR2 sequences are SGHAT and FQNNGV. This CDR3 contains 12 residues. The CDR3 loop reads CASSLVFGEQYF. CDR3 DNA sequence: TGTGCCAGCAGCTTAGTGTTCGGGGAGCAGTACTTC.

This chain connects TRBV18 to TRBJ2-2; a weak D match, TRBD1 (6 bases). Per germline, CDR1 KGHSH and CDR2 LQKENI. V was shortened by 6 bases and J by 1 base, with 9 bases between the two germline ends. The length of the CDR3 is 14 residues. CDR3 protein: CASSMDRNTGELFF. The DNA of the CDR3 is TGTGCCAGCTCGATGGACAGGAACACCGGGGAGCTGTTTTTT.

The rearrangement uses TRBV12-3 or TRBV12-4 and TRBJ1-4, with a weak D call TRBD1 (6 bases). The CDR3 runs 13 residues. The ends were cut back, 5 bases at V and 5 bases at J, with 9 bases in the middle. CDR3 region: CASSGQLNEKLFF. For the CDR3, the DNA is TGTGCCAGCAGTGGACAGCTAAATGAAAAACTGTTTTTT.

This clone is a singleton in its sample. The chain carries TRBV9 and TRBJ1-2, with 9 bases aligning to TRBD1. V lost 6 bases and J lost 3; bases outside the gene matches: 6. The CDR3 loop spans 14 amino acids. CDR1 and CDR2 (germline): SGDLS, YYNGEE. CDR3 sequence reads: CASTPGQGDYGYTF. CDR3 bases: TGTGCCAGCACGCCGGGACAGGGTGACTATGGCTACACCTTC.

This chain links TRBV18 with TRBJ2-5; TRBD2 is a possible D gene (5 bases). In germline, CDR1 is KGHSH, CDR2 LQKENI. The CDR3 spans 13 residues. V dropped 2 bases and J dropped 2 bases, with 6 bases sitting between them. The CDR3 coding sequence is TGTGCCAGCTCACCAACGGGGCAAGAGACCCAGTACTTC. This codes for CASSPTGQETQYF.

This chain joins TRBV2 and TRBJ2-5; D uncertain. The germline V gene has CDR1 SNHLY and CDR2 FYNNEI. The CDR3 is 12 amino acids. Trimming took 6 bases from V and 1 from J, leaving 6 bases between them. CDR3: CASRQIQETQYF. Here the CDR3 DNA reads TGTGCCAGCAGACAGATCCAAGAGACCCAGTACTTC.

The chain couples TRBV5-1 to TRBJ2-3; 9 nucleotides line up with TRBD2. Germline CDR1 is SGHRS and CDR2 is YFSETQ. V dropped 4 bases and J dropped 6; count of bases not matched to a gene: 12. This CDR3 has 16 residues. CDR3 coding DNA: TGCGCCAGCAGCCCCAGGGCTAGCGGGGTAGGGGATACGCAGTATTTT. Translated, it gives CASSPRASGVGDTQYF.

The genes are TRBV5-6 and TRBJ2-3; D assignment may be TRBD1 or TRBD2 (5 bases each). V was pared by 0 bases and J by 6 bases, with 8 bases between. The CDR3 is 13 amino acids. Per the germline V gene, CDR1 is SGHDT and CDR2 is YYEEEE. The CDR3 bases are TGTGCCAGCAGCTTGGTTGGGACGGATACGCAGTATTTT. It is translated as CASSLVGTDTQYF.

The chain uses TRBV6-5 and TRBJ2-7, with 8 nucleotides matching TRBD1. The ends lost 2 bases at V and 2 bases at J; junction bases unmatched: 8. The V gene's germline CDR1 is MNHEY and CDR2 SVGAGI. This CDR3 region has 16 residues. The CDR3: CASSYRPTGATYEQYF. The CDR3 DNA sequence: TGTGCCAGCAGTTACCGACCGACAGGGGCGACCTACGAGCAGTACTTC.

The rearrangement links TRBV2 to TRBJ1-1, with D unresolved. Trimming left V 3 bases short and J 3 bases short, with 11 bases between. The length of the CDR3 is 14 residues. Germline V CDR1 and CDR2: SNHLY, FYNNEI. The DNA for the CDR3 is TGTGCCAGCAGTGACGAGGGTGGGGACACTGAAGCTTTCTTT. Residues: CASSDEGGDTEAFF.